This T cell receptor beta chain is drawn from a study of beta chain features in type 1 diabetes. Study context: No patient-donor differences in age, gender, total cells or subset yield. General study points: Shorter TCRB CDR3s, moderately but significantly so, were found in Type 1 diabetes patients in all four CD4+ subsets.

Sorted CD4+ subsets: naive, central memory, regulatory, stem cell-like memory (CD45RO/CCR7/CD25/CD127/CD95/CD27 panel). The CDR3 runs to 13 residues. Germline V CDR1 and CDR2: SGHDT, YYEEEE. Trimming pared 5 bases from V and 8 bases from J, leaving 16 bases between. Investigators reverse transcribed all isolated RNA, so they sequenced expressed TCRB transcripts. TCRdb's table, derived via immunoSEQ multiplex PCR, lists solely in-frame clones and lacks some. The table lists tens of thousands of clones, around 69% of them singletons. Remarks on this clone: Its target is not known.

The sequenced sample was Tregs from blood. V is TRBV5-6 and J is TRBJ1-2; maybe TRBD1 (6 bases). The TCR was taken from a man in his late teens or twenties with type 1 diabetes. This chain's CDR3 is CASRFTGTRGYTF. DNA for the CDR3: TGTGCCAGCAGATTTACCGGGACACGGGGCTACACCTTC. Based on the CDR3 plus reference TRBV5-6 and TRBJ1-2, the full variable domain is DAGVTQSPTHLIKTRGQQVTLRCSPKSGHDTVSWYQQALGQGPQFIFQYYEEEERQRGNFPDRFSGHQFPNYSSELNVNALLLGDSALYLCASRFTGTRGYTFGSGTRLTVV.